Below, 27 T cell receptor beta chains from the same sample are listed, as sequenced in a study of technical replicates of blood from a handful of donors. TCRdb's table, derived via immunoSEQ multiplex PCR, lists solely in-frame clones and lacks some. Here the sample spans about 61,000 clones, more than 70% being singletons. The sample consisted of PBMCs. These receptors were taken from a human donor in good health. Some clones in this sample may be carry-over from other donors' samples.

V is TRBV7-2 and J is TRBJ2-3; TRBD1 matches 10 bases. V lost 5 bases to trimming and J lost 6 bases; unmatched junction nucleotides: 14. The CDR3 totals 17 residues. Germline V lookup: CDR1 SGHTA, CDR2 FQGNSA. The CDR3 coding sequence is TGTGCCAGCAGCCTCTTTAGGCGCGACAGGGGGCAGGATACGCAGTATTTT. Encoded protein: CASSLFRRDRGQDTQYF. Complete variable domain (other parts from reference TRBV7-2 and TRBJ2-3): GAGVSQSPSNKVTEKGKDVELRCDPISGHTALYWYRQSLGQGLEFLIYFQGNSAPDKSGLPSDRFSAERTGGSVSTLTIQRTQQEDSAVYLCASSLFRRDRGQDTQYFGPGTRLTVL.

The CDR3 nucleotides read TGTGCCAGCACCGTCGGGGGGCCCACAGATACGCAGTATTTT. Encoded protein: CASTVGGPTDTQYF. J is TRBJ2-3 and V is TRBV6-5; D is perhaps TRBD2 (7 bases). CDR3 length equals 14 residues. The V gene lost 7 bases and the J gene lost 2 bases, with 13 bases spanning the gap. Germline values: CDR1 MNHEY, CDR2 SVGAGI.

This chain connects TRBV4-3 to TRBJ1-2, with a weak D call TRBD1 (6 bases). V lost 0 bases, J lost 8 bases, and 10 bases lay in between. Looked up from germline, CDR1 is LGHNA and CDR2 is YSLEER. The CDR3 covers 13 residues. CDR3 in amino acids: CASSQEQGYGYTF. The DNA for the CDR3 is TGCGCCAGCAGCCAAGAACAGGGTTACGGCTACACCTTC.

This chain uses TRBV7-3 with TRBJ2-6, with a possible D match to TRBD1 (5 bases). In germline, CDR1 is SGHTA, CDR2 FQGTGA. The CDR3 has 16 residues. V gave up 3 bases and J gave up 1 base, with 10 bases separating them. This chain's CDR3 is CASSFSGQSGANVLTF. DNA for the CDR3: TGTGCCAGCAGCTTCTCCGGACAATCTGGGGCCAACGTCCTGACTTTC.

V is TRBV5-6 and J is TRBJ2-2; D remains ambiguous. This CDR3 is built from 16 residues. Germline assignment: CDR1 SGHDT and CDR2 YYEEEE. Trimming took 1 base from V and 7 from J, leaving 17 bases between them. CDR3 sequence reads: CASSLWAGPSNGELFF. The CDR3 coding sequence is TGTGCCAGCAGCTTGTGGGCCGGCCCCTCTAACGGGGAGCTGTTTTTT.

This sequence joins TRBV5-4 and TRBJ1-1; D remains ambiguous. This CDR3 region has 13 residues. Germline CDR1 SGHNT, CDR2 YYREEE (reference sequence). The ends were cut back, 1 base at V and 3 bases at J, with 7 bases in the middle. The CDR3 loop is CASSLSQYTEAFF. DNA for the CDR3: TGTGCCAGCAGCTTGTCACAGTACACTGAAGCTTTCTTT.

The chain couples TRBV2 to TRBJ2-7; D is undetermined. The germline V gene has CDR1 SNHLY and CDR2 FYNNEI. The CDR3 covers 13 residues. V was shortened by 4 bases and J by 7 bases, with 14 bases between the two germline ends. The CDR3 nucleotides are TGTGCCAGCAGTGTCTCCCTGGAGTATGAGCAGTACTTC. It specifies CASSVSLEYEQYF.

The chain has TRBV15 and TRBJ1-5, with D maybe TRBD1 (5 bases). V was pared by 0 bases and J by 8 bases, with 8 bases between. Germline V gene sequence: CDR1 LNHNV, CDR2 YYDKDF (reference sequence). The CDR3 runs to 13 residues. The CDR3 nucleotides read TGTGCCACCAGCAGAGAGGGACTAGAGCCCCAGCATTTT. The encoded protein is CATSREGLEPQHF.

The chain combines TRBV5-4 with TRBJ1-2, with D perhaps TRBD1 (6 bases). The CDR3 runs 12 residues. V was cut by 2 bases and J by 6 bases, with 8 bases left in between. Germline lookup yields CDR1 SGHNT and CDR2 YYREEE (reference sequence). The CDR3 coding sequence is TGTGCCAGCAGCTTACAGGGACATGGCTACACCTTC. Residues: CASSLQGHGYTF.

This clone was picked up one time. The chain links TRBV30 to TRBJ2-3; 7 bases match TRBD2. The germline V gene encodes CDR1 GTSNPN and CDR2 SVGIG (reference sequence). This CDR3 contains 15 residues. After removal of 3 bases from V and 0 bases from J, the junction contained 6 bases not matched to a gene. The CDR3 loop is CAWRGTTYSTDTQYF. The CDR3 DNA follows: TGTGCCTGGAGGGGGACTACCTATAGCACAGATACGCAGTATTTT.

The rearrangement links TRBV10-3 to TRBJ1-1; D is unclear. This CDR3 is built from 12 residues. The germline CDR1 and CDR2 sequences are ENHRY and SYGVKD. CDR3 bases: TGTGCGATCGGGCCAGGGAACACTGAAGCTTTCTTT. Amino acids: CAIGPGNTEAFF.

V and J are TRBV30 and TRBJ2-7, with D perhaps TRBD1 (6 bases). Germline assignment: CDR1 GTSNPN and CDR2 SVGIG (reference sequence). The CDR3 has 12 residues. Trimming shortened V by 4 bases and J by 3 bases, and 10 bases separated the two germline ends. The CDR3 DNA sequence: TGTGCCTGGAACCAGGGGAACTACGAGCAGTACTTC. Amino acid sequence: CAWNQGNYEQYF.

This CDR3 reads CASSRGAGTGSLGETQYF. CDR3 nucleotides: TGTGCCAGCAGCAGGGGGGCCGGGACAGGGAGTTTAGGGGAGACCCAGTACTTC. The chain couples TRBV21-1 to TRBJ2-5; the table's D call TRBD1 went unverified against the DNA. TRBV21-1 is a pseudogene locus. The CDR3 runs 18 residues.

V and J are TRBV4-2 and TRBJ2-5, with D possibly matching TRBD2 (6 bases). The CDR3 sequence is 16 residues long. The V end was cut by 0 bases, the J end by 4 bases, with 15 bases between. The germline CDR1 and CDR2 sequences are LGHNA and YNFKEQ. CDR3 sequence: CASSQEWMGGGETQYF. In DNA, the CDR3 is TGTGCCAGCAGCCAAGAATGGATGGGGGGAGGAGAGACCCAGTACTTC.

V gene TRBV5-4 combines with J gene TRBJ2-7, with TRBD1 as a possible D gene (5 bases). Looked up from germline, CDR1 is SGHNT and CDR2 is YYREEE (reference sequence). This CDR3 has 13 amino acids. V was trimmed by 3 bases and J by 7 bases, leaving 14 bases between them. The CDR3 reads CASSSGQGREQYF. DNA for the CDR3: TGTGCCAGCAGCTCAGGGCAGGGTCGGGAGCAGTACTTC.

The V gene is TRBV2, the J gene TRBJ2-5; 9 positions match TRBD1. Germline CDR1 and CDR2: SNHLY and FYNNEI. The CDR3 has 14 residues. The trim removed 5 bases at V and 5 bases at J, leaving 6 bases unmatched. CDR3 sequence reads: CASSSGTGIETQYF. The CDR3 DNA sequence: TGTGCCAGCAGTTCCGGGACAGGGATTGAGACCCAGTACTTC.

J is TRBJ2-7 and V is TRBV7-9; tentative D call: TRBD1 (6 bases). The CDR3 length is 14 residues. The V gene's germline CDR1 is SEHNR and CDR2 FQNEAQ (reference sequence). V lost 2 bases to trimming and J lost 2 bases, with 10 bases between them. The CDR3 nucleotides are TGTGCCAGCAGCTTACAGAACAGGGCCTACGAGCAGTACTTC. Amino acids: CASSLQNRAYEQYF.

This clone was counted once. The chain recombines TRBV5-6 with TRBJ2-7; D possibly corresponds to TRBD2 (5 bases). V gave up 2 bases and J gave up 3 bases, with 15 bases separating them. The CDR3 sequence is 15 residues long. Per the germline V gene, CDR1 is SGHDT and CDR2 is YYEEEE. The CDR3 loop reads CASSFKPTGFYEQYF. CDR3 DNA sequence: TGTGCCAGCAGCTTTAAACCAACGGGATTCTACGAGCAGTACTTC.

The CDR3 is CASSEGSSEVTGELFF. DNA for the CDR3: TGTGCCAGCAGTGAGGGCTCTAGCGAGGTGACCGGGGAGCTGTTTTTT. The chain carries TRBV6-4 and TRBJ2-2; D is possibly TRBD2 (6 bases). Germline lookup yields CDR1 MRHNA and CDR2 SNTAGT. Deletions cut 3 bases from V and 5 bases from J, with 16 bases between. The CDR3 length is 16 residues.

The chain recombines TRBV5-1 with TRBJ2-2; 10 bases line up with TRBD2. Germline V gene data show CDR1 as SGHRS and CDR2 as YFSETQ. This CDR3 spans 15 amino acids. V gave up 4 bases and J gave up 6 bases; unmatched junction bases: 6. CDR3 coding DNA: TGCGCCAGCAGCGATACTAGCGGGATCCCCGGGGAGCTGTTTTTT. Residues: CASSDTSGIPGELFF.

This chain uses TRBV13 with TRBJ2-7; 11 positions agree with TRBD2. Germline CDR1 and CDR2: PRHDT and FYEKMQ (reference sequence). V lost 3 bases, J lost 9 bases, and 7 bases stayed unmatched. CDR3 length: 14 residues. As DNA, the CDR3 is TGTGCCAGCAGCTTGCTAGCGGGGGGAGGAGTGCAGTACTTC. Encoded protein: CASSLLAGGGVQYF.

V gene TRBV4-1 combines with J gene TRBJ2-1, with D perhaps matching TRBD2 (5 bases). V dropped 3 bases and J dropped 7 bases, with 10 bases sitting between them. The CDR3 length is 13 residues. The germline CDR1 and CDR2 sequences are MGHRA and YSYEKL. The CDR3 coding sequence is TGCGCCAGCAGCCACGAAAGAGGGAATGAGCAGTTCTTC. This translates into CASSHERGNEQFF.

V is TRBV27 and J is TRBJ2-1, with D tentatively TRBD2 (6 bases). Deletions cut 0 bases from V and 4 bases from J, with 7 bases between. Looked up from germline, CDR1 is MNHEY and CDR2 is SMNVEV (reference sequence). This CDR3 is 14 amino acids long. As DNA, the CDR3 is TGTGCCAGCAGTTTATCGGGGACTTACAATGAGCAGTTCTTC. Its protein is CASSLSGTYNEQFF.

V gene TRBV12-5 combines with J gene TRBJ2-3; 7 bases fit TRBD1. The CDR3 extends over 13 amino acids. Germline lookup yields CDR1 LGHNT and CDR2 FRNRAP. V lost 6 bases to trimming and J lost 4 bases; unmatched junction nucleotides: 4. For the CDR3, the DNA is TGTGCTAGTGGACGACAGGGCCCAGATACGCAGTATTTT. Translation gives CASGRQGPDTQYF.

The V gene is TRBV7-3, the J gene TRBJ2-5; 11 bases map to TRBD2. Germline V gene data show CDR1 as SGHTA and CDR2 as FQGTGA. This CDR3 is built from 15 residues. The trim removed 4 bases at V and 5 bases at J, leaving 6 bases unmatched. The CDR3 reads CASSSLAGGGETQYF. The CDR3 DNA reads as TGTGCCAGCAGCTCTCTAGCGGGGGGAGGGGAGACCCAGTACTTC.

This clone was detected once. V gene TRBV18 combines with J gene TRBJ2-7, with D maybe TRBD1 (6 bases). The CDR3 is made up of 16 amino acids. Trimming cost V 2 bases and J 0 bases, with 14 bases left between them. Germline CDR1 reads KGHSH; CDR2 reads LQKENI. The CDR3 coding sequence is TGTGCCAGCTCACCATCTTGGGACACCTACTCCTACGAGCAGTACTTC. Translating gives CASSPSWDTYSYEQYF. Variable domain in full (rest from reference TRBV18 and TRBJ2-7): NAGVMQNPRHLVRRRGQEARLRCSPMKGHSHVYWYRQLPEEGLKFMVYLQKENIIDESGMPKERFSAEFPKEGPSILRIQQVVRGDSAAYFCASSPSWDTYSYEQYFGPGTRLTVT.

This chain uses TRBV5-1 with TRBJ2-6, with 7 bases that match TRBD2. V was pared by 4 bases and J by 1 base, with 17 bases of the junction left unmatched. The CDR3 is 20 amino acids. Germline V gives CDR1 SGHRS, CDR2 YFSETQ. The CDR3 sequence is CASSSLSGREGGSGANVLTF. CDR3 coding DNA: TGCGCCAGCAGCAGCCTATCGGGCAGGGAGGGTGGTTCTGGGGCCAACGTCCTGACTTTC.